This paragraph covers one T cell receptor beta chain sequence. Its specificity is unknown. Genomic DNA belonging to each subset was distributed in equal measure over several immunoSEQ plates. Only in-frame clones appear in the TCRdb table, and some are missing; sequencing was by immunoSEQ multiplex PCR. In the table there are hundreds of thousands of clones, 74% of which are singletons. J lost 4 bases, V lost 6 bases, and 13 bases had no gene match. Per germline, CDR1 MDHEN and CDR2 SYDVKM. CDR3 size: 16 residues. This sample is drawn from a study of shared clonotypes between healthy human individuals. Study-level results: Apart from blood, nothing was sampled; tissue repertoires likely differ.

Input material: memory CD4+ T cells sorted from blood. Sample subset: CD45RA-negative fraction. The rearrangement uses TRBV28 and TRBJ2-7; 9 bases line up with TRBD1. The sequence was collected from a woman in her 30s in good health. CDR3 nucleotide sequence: TGTGCCAGCAGACCAAATCCGGGACAGGGTGGGTACGAGCAGTACTTC. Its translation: CASRPNPGQGGYEQYF.